This T cell receptor (beta chain) appears in the sequencing data of a study of CD8 T cells in Susac syndrome (dated by TCRdb to between 2018 and 2020). With respect to the entire study: Of the Susac syndrome patients who were sequenced, eight were in clinical remission while roughly six had clinically active disease. Whether CD8+ T cell activation and differentiation in Susac syndrome was antigen driven was tested using repertoire sequencing. At blood withdrawal, Susac syndrome patients were therapy-naive, treated with corticosteroids (with IVIg additionally given to some), or treated with IVIg alone. Study-level results and caveats: The number of individuals in the TCR sequencing and HLA analysis was acknowledged as relatively small. In the CD4+ T cell repertoire of Susac syndrome patients, clonal expansion was not detected.

RNA was extracted with the RNeasy kit and about 0.45 to 1 ug was reverse transcribed using random hexamers. The immunoSEQ multiplex PCR assay, covering 54 Vbeta and 13 Jbeta segments, was used to amplify TCR beta CDR3 regions. Bias from PCR amplification was corrected by using a synthetic template baseline for primer optimization and for computational correction. Per the source publication's procedure: Reads were annotated to V, D and J genes per IMGT and analyzed with immunoSEQ Analyzer, keeping only productive sequences. Clonality was calculated as one minus the Shannon entropy normalized by log2 of the number of productive unique sequences. Public and private clones were assessed among the 100 most prevalent clones of each patient and control. A clone was defined as Susac-specific if it was absent from the healthy and MS cohorts, from roughly 980 published viral clones and from other ImmuneACCESS disease sequences. TCRdb took the public reads, trimmed them with fastp at Q25, ran MiXCR for clone calling and kept in-frame beta chains. Rows with a matching CDR3 protein are joined into one entry that keeps the most common DNA and genes. Here the V and J calls rest on TCRdb's processing, not on the authors' analysis. This sample has over 150,000 distinct CDR3 sequences in its table, and roughly 94% of those were observed once. Jointly, the top ten make up around 0.095% of the sample.

Peripheral blood CD8+ and CD4+ T cells from healthy donors, Susac syndrome patients and multiple sclerosis patients were profiled using high-throughput TCR beta sequencing. Susac syndrome patients met recently defined diagnostic criteria for definite or probable disease. Bulk CD8+ and CD4+ T cells were purified magnetically by negative isolation, whereas CD8+ TEMRA cells were enriched by FACS. Blood was drawn into EDTA tubes, processed within 24 hours, and PBMCs were isolated by density gradient centrifugation. PBMCs intended for TCR sequencing were frozen in liquid nitrogen and were later thawed in a 37 degrees C water bath. The sorted or isolated CD4+, CD8+ and CD8+ TEMRA cells had a purity of 90% or higher. Of note for this clonotype: Its cognate antigen has yet to be identified. No base quality information exists; no much larger clone differs at one position.

The sequence derives from a human donor with Susac syndrome. Sequencing input: CD4+ T cells from PBMCs.

The CDR3 protein is CAISGGTGAQSPLHF. The DNA sequence is given as TGTGCCATCAGTGGCGGGACAGGGGCCCAATCACCCCTCCACTTT. The chain is encoded by TRBV10-3 joined to TRBJ1-6; TRBD1 agrees with 10 junctional bases. Sequences ENHRY (CDR1) and SYGVKD (CDR2) are obtained from the germline V gene. V loses 4 bases at its end and J loses 10 bases; junction bases beyond the gene matches: 7. The CDR3 starts with the cysteine, ends with the phenylalanine, and has 15 residues. The sequence is cut down to CDR3 DNA, 45 bases in frame from base 1.